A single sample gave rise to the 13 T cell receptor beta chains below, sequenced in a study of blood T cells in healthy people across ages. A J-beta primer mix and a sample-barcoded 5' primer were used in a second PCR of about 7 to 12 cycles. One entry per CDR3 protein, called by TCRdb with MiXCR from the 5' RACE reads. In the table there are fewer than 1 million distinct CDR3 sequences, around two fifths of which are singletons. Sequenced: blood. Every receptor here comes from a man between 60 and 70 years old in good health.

The CDR3 is CASSTYRASTDTQYF. DNA of the CDR3: TGTGCCAGCAGTACCTACAGGGCCAGCACAGATACGCAGTATTTT. This sequence joins TRBV3-1 and TRBJ2-3, with D maybe TRBD1 (6 bases). V lost 6 bases and J lost 0, with 13 bases in between. CDR3 length: 15 amino acids. CDR1 and CDR2 from the germline V gene are LGHDT and YNNKEL (reference sequence).

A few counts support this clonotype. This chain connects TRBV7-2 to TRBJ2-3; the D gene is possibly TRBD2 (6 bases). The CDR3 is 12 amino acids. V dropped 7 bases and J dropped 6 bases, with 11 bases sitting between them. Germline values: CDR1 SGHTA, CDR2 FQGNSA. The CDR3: CASKAGGDTQYF. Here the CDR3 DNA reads TGTGCCAGCAAAGCGGGCGGTGATACGCAGTATTTT.

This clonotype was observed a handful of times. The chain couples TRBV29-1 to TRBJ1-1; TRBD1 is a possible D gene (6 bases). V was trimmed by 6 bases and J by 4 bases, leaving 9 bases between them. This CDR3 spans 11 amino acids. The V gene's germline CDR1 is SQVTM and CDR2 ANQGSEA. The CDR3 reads CSVTGPTEAFF. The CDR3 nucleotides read TGCAGCGTCACAGGGCCCACTGAAGCTTTCTTT.

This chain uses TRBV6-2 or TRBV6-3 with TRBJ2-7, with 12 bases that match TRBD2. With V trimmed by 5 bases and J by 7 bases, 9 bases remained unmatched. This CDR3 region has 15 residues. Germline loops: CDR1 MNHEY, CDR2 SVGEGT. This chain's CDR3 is CASSKTSGGNNEQYF. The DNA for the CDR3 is TGTGCCAGCAGTAAGACTAGCGGGGGCAACAATGAGCAGTACTTC.

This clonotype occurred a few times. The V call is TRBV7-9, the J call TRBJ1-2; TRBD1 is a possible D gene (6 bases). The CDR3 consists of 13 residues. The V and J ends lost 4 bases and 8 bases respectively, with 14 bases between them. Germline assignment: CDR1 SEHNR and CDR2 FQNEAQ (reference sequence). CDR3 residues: CASSYRDGRGYTF. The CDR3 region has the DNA TGTGCCAGCAGCTACAGGGACGGCCGGGGCTACACCTTC. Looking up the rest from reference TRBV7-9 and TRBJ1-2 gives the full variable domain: DTGVSQNPRHKITKRGQNVTFRCDPISEHNRLYWYRQTLGQGPEFLTYFQNEAQLEKSRLLSDRFSAERPKGSFSTLEIQRTEQGDSAMYLCASSYRDGRGYTFGSGTRLTVV.

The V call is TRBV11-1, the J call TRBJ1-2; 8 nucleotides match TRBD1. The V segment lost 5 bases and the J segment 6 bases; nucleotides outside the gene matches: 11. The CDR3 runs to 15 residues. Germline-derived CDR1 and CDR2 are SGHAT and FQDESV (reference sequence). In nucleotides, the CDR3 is TGTGCCAGCAGCCCCCAACAGGGGGGCCACGATGGCTACACCTTC. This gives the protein CASSPQQGGHDGYTF.

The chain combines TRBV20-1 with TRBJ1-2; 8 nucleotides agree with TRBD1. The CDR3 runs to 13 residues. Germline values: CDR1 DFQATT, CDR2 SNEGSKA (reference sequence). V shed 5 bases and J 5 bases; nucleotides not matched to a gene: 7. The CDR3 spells CSAPGTGGYGYTF. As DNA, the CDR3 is TGCAGTGCTCCCGGGACAGGCGGTTATGGCTACACCTTC.

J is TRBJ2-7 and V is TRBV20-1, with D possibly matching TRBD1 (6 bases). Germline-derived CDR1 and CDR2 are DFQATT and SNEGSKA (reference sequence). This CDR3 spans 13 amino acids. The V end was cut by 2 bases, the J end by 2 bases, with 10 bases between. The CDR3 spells CSARLRDTYEQYF. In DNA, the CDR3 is TGCAGTGCTAGACTCCGGGACACCTACGAGCAGTACTTC.

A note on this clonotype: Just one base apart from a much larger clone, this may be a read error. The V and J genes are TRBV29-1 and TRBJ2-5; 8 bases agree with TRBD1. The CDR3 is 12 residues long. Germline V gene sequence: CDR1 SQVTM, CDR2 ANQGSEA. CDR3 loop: CRGGQEEETQYF. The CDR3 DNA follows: TGCAGAGGGGGACAGGAGGAAGAGACCCAGTACTTC.

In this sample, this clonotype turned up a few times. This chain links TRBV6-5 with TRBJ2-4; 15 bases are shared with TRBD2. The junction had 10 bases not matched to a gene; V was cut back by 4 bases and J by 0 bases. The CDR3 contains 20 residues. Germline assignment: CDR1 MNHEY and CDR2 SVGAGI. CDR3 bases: TGTGCCAGCAGTTCCAACACGGGACTAGCGGGGGGAGTAGCCAAAAACATTCAGTACTTC. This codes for CASSSNTGLAGGVAKNIQYF.

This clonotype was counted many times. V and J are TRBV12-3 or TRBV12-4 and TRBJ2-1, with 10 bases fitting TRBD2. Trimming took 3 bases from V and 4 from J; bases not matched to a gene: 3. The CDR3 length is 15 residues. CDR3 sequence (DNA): TGTGCCAGCAGTTTCCCGGGACTAGCGTACAATGAGCAGTTCTTC. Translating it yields CASSFPGLAYNEQFF.

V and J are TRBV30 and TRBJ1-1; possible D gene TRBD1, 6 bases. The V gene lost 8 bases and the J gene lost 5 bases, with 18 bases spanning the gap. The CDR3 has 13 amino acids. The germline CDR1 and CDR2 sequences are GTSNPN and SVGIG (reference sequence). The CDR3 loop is CASSQGESTEAFF. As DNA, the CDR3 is TGTGCCAGCTCACAGGGCGAATCGACTGAAGCTTTCTTT. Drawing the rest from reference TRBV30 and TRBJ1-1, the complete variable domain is SQTIHQWPATLVQPVGSPLSLECTVEGTSNPNLYWYRQAAGRGLQLLFYSVGIGQISSEVPQNLSASRPQDRQFILSSKKLLLSDSGFYLCASSQGESTEAFFGQGTRLTVV.

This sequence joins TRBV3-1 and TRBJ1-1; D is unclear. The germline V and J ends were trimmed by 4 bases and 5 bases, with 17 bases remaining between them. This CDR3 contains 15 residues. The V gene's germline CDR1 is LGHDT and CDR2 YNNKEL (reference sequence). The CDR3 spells CASSLLTPKGTEAFF. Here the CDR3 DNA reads TGTGCCAGCAGCCTTCTGACACCGAAAGGGACTGAAGCTTTCTTT.